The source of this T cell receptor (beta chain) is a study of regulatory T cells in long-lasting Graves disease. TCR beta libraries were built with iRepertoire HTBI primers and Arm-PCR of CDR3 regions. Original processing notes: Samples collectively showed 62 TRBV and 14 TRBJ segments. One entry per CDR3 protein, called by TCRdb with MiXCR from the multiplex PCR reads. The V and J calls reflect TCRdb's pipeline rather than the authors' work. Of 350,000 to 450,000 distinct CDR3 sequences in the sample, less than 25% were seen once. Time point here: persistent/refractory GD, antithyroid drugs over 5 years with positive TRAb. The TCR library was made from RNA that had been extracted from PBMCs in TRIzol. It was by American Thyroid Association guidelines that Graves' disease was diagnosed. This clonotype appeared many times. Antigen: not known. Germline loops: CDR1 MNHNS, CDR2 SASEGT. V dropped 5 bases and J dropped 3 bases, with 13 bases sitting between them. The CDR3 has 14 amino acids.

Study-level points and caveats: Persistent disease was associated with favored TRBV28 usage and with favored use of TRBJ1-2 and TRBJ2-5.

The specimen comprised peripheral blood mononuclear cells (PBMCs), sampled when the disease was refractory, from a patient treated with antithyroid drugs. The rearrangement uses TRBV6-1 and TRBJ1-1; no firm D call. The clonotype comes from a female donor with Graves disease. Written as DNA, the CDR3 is TGTGCCAGCAGTCACCCCGAACTCCACACTGAAGCTTTCTTT. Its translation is CASSHPELHTEAFF.